These T cell receptor beta chains were read from a single sample in a study of blood T cell repertoires in COVID-19. The data were produced by immunoSEQ multiplex PCR, yet TCRdb's version contains in-frame clones alone and is incomplete. The sample shows 40,000 or so clones, nearly 90% of them seen only once. Sequenced material: peripheral blood. These receptors all stem from a man in his sixties with active or convalescent COVID-19. Each CDR3 is given with its conserved first and last residue.

cdr3_aa: CASSPQYRETQYF; v_call: TRBV3-1/TRBV3-2; cdr3_length: 13; j_call: TRBJ2-5
cdr3_aa: CASSIVAGGYYEQYF; v_call: TRBV19; cdr3_length: 15; j_call: TRBJ2-7
cdr3_aa: CASSPGTVGSTDTQYF; v_call: TRBV18; cdr3_length: 16; j_call: TRBJ2-3
cdr3_aa: CATSRTSGHSTDTQYF; v_call: TRBV15; cdr3_length: 16; j_call: TRBJ2-3
cdr3_aa: CASSWDRSNQPQHF; v_call: TRBV27; cdr3_length: 14; j_call: TRBJ1-5
cdr3_aa: CATMAGQGFVRQPQHF; v_call: TRBV19; cdr3_length: 16; j_call: TRBJ1-5
cdr3_aa: CATSGGTAYRNQPQHF; v_call: TRBV15; cdr3_length: 16; j_call: TRBJ1-5
cdr3_aa: CASSQGEAYEQYF; v_call: TRBV11-2; cdr3_length: 13; j_call: TRBJ2-7
cdr3_aa: CASSLADSYAGQPQHF; v_call: TRBV5-5; cdr3_length: 16; j_call: TRBJ1-5
cdr3_aa: CASQGLLNQPQHF; v_call: TRBV6-5; cdr3_length: 13; j_call: TRBJ1-5
cdr3_aa: CASSAPGLESTSEQFF; v_call: TRBV7-2; cdr3_length: 16; j_call: TRBJ2-1
cdr3_aa: CASRENTDTQYF; v_call: TRBV7-2; cdr3_length: 12; j_call: TRBJ2-3
cdr3_aa: CASRGTGGYEQYF; v_call: TRBV12-3/TRBV12-4; cdr3_length: 13; j_call: TRBJ2-7
cdr3_aa: CASSYHRGLHTDTQYF; v_call: TRBV6-2/TRBV6-3; cdr3_length: 16; j_call: TRBJ2-3
cdr3_aa: CASSSSTGMGQYF; v_call: TRBV27; cdr3_length: 13; j_call: TRBJ2-7
cdr3_aa: CASSQTGYGYTF; v_call: TRBV12-3/TRBV12-4; cdr3_length: 12; j_call: TRBJ1-2
cdr3_aa: CASTLVQGTTEAFF; v_call: TRBV5-1; cdr3_length: 14; j_call: TRBJ1-1
cdr3_aa: CASSGFMGADEQYF; v_call: TRBV25-1; cdr3_length: 14; j_call: TRBJ2-7
cdr3_aa: CASVTGREAFF; v_call: TRBV28; cdr3_length: 11; j_call: TRBJ1-1
cdr3_aa: CASSLAGGPYEQYF; v_call: TRBV13; cdr3_length: 14; j_call: TRBJ2-7
cdr3_aa: CASSSYRGRSYNEQFF; v_call: TRBV27; cdr3_length: 16; j_call: TRBJ2-1
cdr3_aa: CASTLGTGGSGTGELFF; v_call: TRBV19; cdr3_length: 17; j_call: TRBJ2-2
cdr3_aa: CASSVTSGSYEQYF; v_call: TRBV5-1; cdr3_length: 14; j_call: TRBJ2-7
cdr3_aa: CASSVAVGDTQYF; v_call: TRBV5-1; cdr3_length: 13; j_call: TRBJ2-3
cdr3_aa: CASSLEGAREKLFF; v_call: TRBV5-5; cdr3_length: 14; j_call: TRBJ1-4
cdr3_aa: CSVGQGAYTEAFF; v_call: TRBV29-1; cdr3_length: 13; j_call: TRBJ1-1
cdr3_aa: CASSIKGQGINEQYF; v_call: TRBV5-1; cdr3_length: 15; j_call: TRBJ2-7
cdr3_aa: CASSERQGMDGYTF; v_call: TRBV18; cdr3_length: 14; j_call: TRBJ1-2
cdr3_aa: CASSESGLANTGELFF; v_call: TRBV10-1; cdr3_length: 16; j_call: TRBJ2-2
cdr3_aa: CASSNGNEGAGELFF; v_call: TRBV5-1; cdr3_length: 15; j_call: TRBJ2-2
cdr3_aa: CASGKGVTTEETQYF; v_call: TRBV6-6; cdr3_length: 15; j_call: TRBJ2-5
cdr3_aa: CASSLTQGNYTQPQHF; v_call: TRBV2; cdr3_length: 16; j_call: TRBJ1-5
cdr3_aa: CASSTQGGGTEAFF; v_call: TRBV5-1; cdr3_length: 14; j_call: TRBJ1-1
cdr3_aa: CASTRFDETDTQYF; v_call: TRBV5-1; cdr3_length: 14; j_call: TRBJ2-3
cdr3_aa: CASSYRENTEAFF; v_call: TRBV12-3/TRBV12-4; cdr3_length: 13; j_call: TRBJ1-1
cdr3_aa: CASIPGLNSCEQFF; v_call: TRBV23-1; cdr3_length: 14; j_call: TRBJ2-1
cdr3_aa: CASSVLAGASNEQFF; v_call: TRBV6-5; cdr3_length: 15; j_call: TRBJ2-1
cdr3_aa: CASGLGGGGREYGYTF; v_call: TRBV12-5; cdr3_length: 16; j_call: TRBJ1-2
cdr3_aa: CASGPYGTGSYEQYF; v_call: TRBV27; cdr3_length: 15; j_call: TRBJ2-7
cdr3_aa: CASSWRLAGPYNEQFF; v_call: TRBV7-8; cdr3_length: 16; j_call: TRBJ2-1
cdr3_aa: CASSGPGAAEAFF; v_call: TRBV5-1; cdr3_length: 13; j_call: TRBJ1-1
cdr3_aa: CACKTGLGDNQPQHF; v_call: TRBV15; cdr3_length: 15; j_call: TRBJ1-5
cdr3_aa: CASSSFRGNTIYF; v_call: TRBV27; cdr3_length: 13; j_call: TRBJ1-3